This entry features one T cell receptor beta chain sequence. Trimming removed 7 bases at V and 3 bases at J, with 12 bases between. CDR3 length: 14 residues. Germline V gives CDR1 LNHDA, CDR2 SQIVND (reference sequence). Clones were sequenced by immunoSEQ multiplex PCR, and TCRdb holds only the in-frame ones, with some missing. Of around 250,000 clones listed, more than 65% were seen once; the top ten hold 13%. The data derive from a study of control samples from healthy donors and cancer patients. The TCR comes from a woman aged 55-70 years with lung cancer. The rearrangement joins TRBV19 to TRBJ2-2; D remains ambiguous. Sequences were obtained from PBMCs. CDR3 residues: CASKIGHYTGELFF. Here the CDR3 DNA reads TGTGCCAGTAAGATAGGGCACTACACCGGGGAGCTGTTTTTT. Variable domain in full (rest from reference TRBV19 and TRBJ2-2): DGGITQSPKYLFRKEGQNVTLSCEQNLNHDAMYWYRQDPGQGLRLIYYSQIVNDFQKGDIAEGYSVSREKKESFPLTVTSAQKNPTAFYLCASKIGHYTGELFFGEGSRLTVL.